This entry lists 31 T cell receptor beta chains sequenced from one sample in a study of T cell therapy after organ transplantation. Produced via immunoSEQ multiplex PCR; TCRdb's table is partial and in-frame only. The table has 15,000 to 25,000 clones, around 82% seen once. No antigen has been assigned to these receptors. Documented time point: 4-8 weeks after completion of therapy. The material sequenced was CD8+ T cells from blood, taken after autologous CMV-specific T cell therapy. Receptors were obtained from a human patient who had received a solid organ transplant and had CMV disease. T cells may partly derive from the graft donor.

As for this clone: One end of the junction does not line up with germline, which may come from a read error. The chain has TRBV6-6 and TRBJ2-7; D gene uncertain. Germline CDR1 and CDR2: MNHNY and SVGAGI (reference sequence). CDR3 size: 15 residues. In nucleotides, the CDR3 is TGTGCCAGCAGTTTCCCCGCCAGGACCTCCGACGAGCAGTACTTC. Its translation is CASSFPARTSDEQYF.

The chain uses TRBV6-4 and TRBJ2-1; D is uncertain. V lost 0 bases and J lost 5, with 8 bases in between. The CDR3 contains 14 residues. The germline V gene encodes CDR1 MRHNA and CDR2 SNTAGT. CDR3 sequence (DNA): TGTGCCAGCAGTGACTCCGGCGAACACAATGAGCAGTTCTTC. Amino acid sequence: CASSDSGEHNEQFF.

The rearrangement links TRBV14 to TRBJ2-1; 11 bases match TRBD1. The CDR3 length is 17 residues. Per germline, CDR1 SGHDN and CDR2 FVKESK. With 5 bases clipped from V and 9 bases from J, the junction kept 15 bases outside the gene matches. CDR3 sequence: CASSYLKGQGVISEQFF. The CDR3 DNA reads as TGTGCCAGCAGCTATCTCAAGGGACAGGGGGTCATCAGTGAGCAGTTCTTC.

This chain uses TRBV5-4 with TRBJ2-2; tentatively, D is TRBD1 (5 bases). Germline V lookup: CDR1 SGHNT, CDR2 YYREEE (reference sequence). V lost 2 bases, J lost 3 bases, and 8 bases lay in between. This CDR3 has 14 amino acids. Here the CDR3 DNA reads TGTGCCAGCAGCTTCAGGGTAGACACCGGGGAGCTGTTTTTT. It translates to CASSFRVDTGELFF.

V is TRBV5-1 and J is TRBJ2-1; maybe TRBD2 (6 bases). The V gene's germline CDR1 is SGHRS and CDR2 YFSETQ. The CDR3 has 14 residues. V was clipped by 2 bases and J by 6 bases, with 12 bases between them. This chain's CDR3 is CASSFGPGANEQFF. CDR3 in DNA: TGCGCCAGCAGCTTTGGACCGGGAGCCAATGAGCAGTTCTTC. Full variable domain (outside the CDR3, taken from reference TRBV5-1 and TRBJ2-1): KAGVTQTPRYLIKTRGQQVTLSCSPISGHRSVSWYQQTPGQGLQFLFEYFSETQRNKGNFPGRFSGRQFSNSRSEMNVSTLELGDSALYLCASSFGPGANEQFFGPGTRLTVL.

The chain joins TRBV6-1 to TRBJ1-4; TRBD1 aligns across 9 bases. The CDR3 sequence is 16 residues long. With 0 bases clipped from V and 4 bases from J, the junction kept 3 bases outside the gene matches. Per the germline V gene, CDR1 is MNHNS and CDR2 is SASEGT. CDR3 sequence reads: CASSEAPGQGNEKLFF. The CDR3 DNA reads TGTGCCAGCAGTGAAGCGCCGGGACAGGGTAATGAAAAACTGTTTTTT.

V and J are TRBV19 and TRBJ1-5, with no clear D. Germline V gene sequence: CDR1 LNHDA, CDR2 SQIVND (reference sequence). V was trimmed by 1 base and J by 6 bases, leaving 10 bases between them. The CDR3 is 14 residues long. The CDR3 bases are TGTGCCAGTAGTATAGGGACCGCCTTTCAGCCCCAGCATTTT. It encodes CASSIGTAFQPQHF. Using reference TRBV19 and TRBJ1-5 for the parts outside the CDR3, the full variable domain is DGGITQSPKYLFRKEGQNVTLSCEQNLNHDAMYWYRQDPGQGLRLIYYSQIVNDFQKGDIAEGYSVSREKKESFPLTVTSAQKNPTAFYLCASSIGTAFQPQHFGDGTRLSIL.

The chain uses TRBV11-3 and TRBJ2-1, with 16 bases fitting TRBD2. After removal of 5 bases from V and 4 bases from J, the junction contained 8 bases not matched to a gene. Looked up from germline, CDR1 is SGHNT and CDR2 is YENEEA. The CDR3 spans 18 residues. The chain's CDR3 is CASSTGLAGGPRYNEQFF. The CDR3 DNA is TGTGCCAGCAGCACGGGACTAGCGGGAGGGCCCCGGTACAATGAGCAGTTCTTC.

V usage is TRBV30 and J usage is TRBJ2-1, with D possibly being TRBD1 (6 bases). The CDR3 totals 15 residues. Germline-derived CDR1 and CDR2 are GTSNPN and SVGIG (reference sequence). The V end lost 2 bases, the J end lost 6 bases, and 17 bases lay between the germline ends. The CDR3: CAWSTPGHEGNEQFF. The CDR3 DNA reads TGTGCCTGGAGTACACCGGGACACGAGGGCAATGAGCAGTTCTTC.

The chain employs TRBV4-1 and TRBJ2-7; TRBD2 matches 16 bases. The CDR3 length is 17 residues. Germline V lookup: CDR1 MGHRA, CDR2 YSYEKL. Trimming removed 3 bases from V and 2 bases from J; junction bases left unmatched: 4. The CDR3 reads CASSHQGLAGGPYEQYF. Here the CDR3 DNA reads TGCGCCAGCAGCCACCAGGGACTAGCGGGAGGGCCCTACGAGCAGTACTTC.

The chain uses TRBV7-8 and TRBJ1-1; no clear D. The CDR3 spans 14 residues. CDR1 is SGHVS and CDR2 is FQNEAQ in the germline V gene. V lost 3 bases to trimming and J lost 1 base, with 9 bases between them. In DNA form, the CDR3 reads TGTGCCAGCAGCTTCGGACGGGGGAACACTGAAGCTTTCTTT. Its translation is CASSFGRGNTEAFF.

This rearrangement joins TRBV9 to TRBJ1-5; no clear D. V lost 5 bases, J lost 8 bases, and 20 bases lay in between. Germline CDR1 SGDLS, CDR2 YYNGEE. The CDR3 is made up of 15 amino acids. The CDR3 DNA sequence: TGTGCCAGCAGTGAAACGACCGATCCCCCAGAGCCCCAGCATTTT. Amino acids: CASSETTDPPEPQHF.

This clone showed up just once. CDR3 amino acids: CASSLSFPPLAGGTDTQYF. The CDR3 DNA follows: TGTGCCAGCAGTTTATCCTTCCCGCCACTAGCGGGGGGCACAGATACGCAGTATTTT. The chain carries TRBV27 and TRBJ2-3; 11 bases are shared with TRBD2. Germline V gene data show CDR1 as MNHEY and CDR2 as SMNVEV (reference sequence). CDR3 size: 19 residues. Trimming cost V 0 bases and J 1 base; bases outside gene matches: 9.

The rearrangement uses TRBV6-5 and TRBJ1-4; D might be TRBD1 (5 bases). The CDR3 is 15 amino acids. V gave up 9 bases and J gave up 5 bases, with 19 bases separating them. Germline CDR1 reads MNHEY; CDR2 reads SVGAGI. CDR3 sequence reads: CASGGEPRQNEKLFF. The DNA for the CDR3 is TGTGCCAGTGGGGGGGAACCCAGGCAAAATGAAAAACTGTTTTTT.

This clone was counted between two and nine times. This rearrangement joins TRBV7-9 to TRBJ2-7; the D gene is possibly TRBD2 (6 bases). Germline CDR1 SEHNR, CDR2 FQNEAQ (reference sequence). Trimming removed 0 bases at V and 0 bases at J, with 12 bases between. The CDR3 is 16 residues long. CDR3 DNA sequence: TGTGCCAGCAGCTTAGCAGCGGGTCCTAGCTCCTACGAGCAGTACTTC. Translated, it gives CASSLAAGPSSYEQYF. The full variable domain, with the rest looked up from reference TRBV7-9 and TRBJ2-7, is DTGVSQNPRHKITKRGQNVTFRCDPISEHNRLYWYRQTLGQGPEFLTYFQNEAQLEKSRLLSDRFSAERPKGSFSTLEIQRTEQGDSAMYLCASSLAAGPSSYEQYFGPGTRLTVT.

This chain uses TRBV5-6 with TRBJ1-1; D gene ambiguous. V lost 4 bases and J lost 0, with 13 bases in between. CDR3 length: 15 residues. Germline V gene data show CDR1 as SGHDT and CDR2 as YYEEEE. CDR3 region: CASSPALVMNTEAFF. The DNA of the CDR3 is TGTGCCAGCAGCCCGGCCCTAGTTATGAACACTGAAGCTTTCTTT.

Only a few counts were recorded for this clone. This sequence joins TRBV2 and TRBJ1-5; D is unresolved. Germline CDR1 is SNHLY and CDR2 is FYNNEI. This CDR3 has 15 amino acids. V was shortened by 5 bases and J by 5 bases, with 16 bases between the two germline ends. CDR3 coding DNA: TGTGCCAGCAGTCTTGGGCCCCCCGGGGATCAGCCCCAGCATTTT. Residues: CASSLGPPGDQPQHF.

The J gene is TRBJ2-1, the V gene TRBV7-8; TRBD1 matches 7 bases. The germline CDR1 and CDR2 sequences are SGHVS and FQNEAQ. The CDR3 is made up of 15 amino acids. Losses at the gene ends were 6 bases for V and 0 bases for J; bases not matched to a gene: 5. CDR3 in DNA: TGTGCCAGCAGTTCGGACAGGAGCTCCTACAATGAGCAGTTCTTC. This codes for CASSSDRSSYNEQFF.

The chain carries TRBV7-3 and TRBJ1-1; D perhaps matches TRBD1 (5 bases). Trimming shortened V by 5 bases and J by 7 bases, and 23 bases separated the two germline ends. CDR1 is SGHTA, CDR2 FQGTGA, per germline. The CDR3 totals 16 residues. CDR3 loop: CASSQTVRLVFNEAFF. The CDR3 DNA reads as TGTGCCAGCAGCCAGACAGTGCGGTTGGTCTTCAATGAAGCTTTCTTT.

This clone was seen a handful of times. The V and J genes are TRBV19 and TRBJ1-1, with D unclear. The CDR3 consists of 12 residues. Trimming stripped 5 bases from V and 7 bases from J, with 11 bases between. Germline loops: CDR1 LNHDA, CDR2 SQIVND (reference sequence). The CDR3: CASSESRSEAFF. In DNA form, the CDR3 reads TGTGCCAGTAGTGAATCGCGAAGTGAAGCTTTCTTT.

This clone was detected only a few times. This chain uses TRBV19 with TRBJ2-1, with D unclear. CDR3 length: 13 amino acids. Per the germline V gene, CDR1 is LNHDA and CDR2 is SQIVND (reference sequence). The V gene lost 1 base and the J gene lost 8 bases, with 9 bases spanning the gap. The CDR3 loop reads CASSIGNLHEQFF. Written as DNA, the CDR3 is TGTGCCAGTAGTATAGGAAATCTCCATGAGCAGTTCTTC.

The chain combines TRBV19 with TRBJ1-2; unclear D gene. Trimming stripped 5 bases from V and 6 bases from J, with 13 bases between. CDR3 size: 13 residues. The germline V gene encodes CDR1 LNHDA and CDR2 SQIVND (reference sequence). CDR3 DNA: TGTGCCAGTAGTCTGGCTTGGCGGGATGGCTACACCTTC. Its translation: CASSLAWRDGYTF.

V gene TRBV6-7 combines with J gene TRBJ2-1, with TRBD1 as a possible D gene (6 bases). TRBV6-7 is known as an ORF, though its function is uncertain. This CDR3 region has 18 residues. Trimming stripped 0 bases from V and 0 bases from J, with 15 bases between. CDR3 amino acids: CASSYSTPDRISYNEQFF. Here the CDR3 DNA reads TGTGCCAGCAGTTACTCAACCCCGGACAGAATCTCCTACAATGAGCAGTTCTTC.

The gene calls are TRBV4-2 and TRBJ2-2; possibly TRBD1 or TRBD2 for D (5 bases each). This CDR3 contains 16 residues. Trimming took off 1 base at V and 0 bases at J, with 9 bases between the two ends. Germline CDR1 is LGHNA and CDR2 is YNFKEQ. CDR3 residues: CASSQAGTSNTGELFF. The CDR3 DNA is TGTGCCAGCAGCCAAGCCGGGACGTCGAACACCGGGGAGCTGTTTTTT.

The J gene is TRBJ2-5, the V gene TRBV29-1, with 9 bases identical to TRBD1. Germline assignment: CDR1 SQVTM and CDR2 ANQGSEA. The length of the CDR3 is 14 residues. With 6 bases clipped from V and 2 bases from J, the junction kept 7 bases outside the gene matches. CDR3 in amino acids: CSVEDRGGQETQYF. The CDR3 region has the DNA TGCAGCGTAGAGGACAGGGGAGGGCAAGAGACCCAGTACTTC.

The chain employs TRBV27 and TRBJ1-2, with TRBD1 identical over 7 bases. The CDR3 runs 17 residues. CDR1 and CDR2 (germline): MNHEY, SMNVEV (reference sequence). Unmatched junction bases numbered 20, after V lost 7 bases and J lost 6 bases. The CDR3 is CASTNLDRSRSLDGYTF. CDR3 bases: TGTGCCAGCACTAACCTGGACAGGAGTAGATCCCTAGATGGCTACACCTTC.

The gene calls are TRBV6-6 and TRBJ2-7; 7 nucleotides align to TRBD2. CDR1 is MNHNY and CDR2 is SVGAGI in the germline V gene (reference sequence). V shed 2 bases and J 4 bases; nucleotides not matched to a gene: 5. This CDR3 region has 14 residues. The CDR3 loop reads CASSYGLETYEQYF. The DNA of the CDR3 is TGTGCCAGCAGTTACGGACTAGAAACTTACGAGCAGTACTTC.

V gene TRBV7-6 combines with J gene TRBJ2-7; 10 nucleotides align to TRBD2. This CDR3 is 13 amino acids long. The germline V gene encodes CDR1 SGHVS and CDR2 FNYEAQ. V dropped 8 bases and J dropped 2; count of bases not matched to a gene: 3. Here the CDR3 reads CASASGGTYEQYF. The CDR3 nucleotides read TGTGCCAGCGCTAGCGGGGGAACCTACGAGCAGTACTTC.

V and J are TRBV27 and TRBJ1-5; TRBD1 matches 7 bases. Germline V lookup: CDR1 MNHEY, CDR2 SMNVEV (reference sequence). V trimming: 5 bases; J trimming: 0 bases; junction bases outside the gene matches: 10. The CDR3 has 17 amino acids. In nucleotides, the CDR3 is TGTGCCAGCAGTCCTCAGACAGGGAGCGGTAGCAATCAGCCCCAGCATTTT. This sequence encodes CASSPQTGSGSNQPQHF.

By sample share, this clone is medium-sized. The chain joins TRBV13 to TRBJ1-1, with D maybe TRBD1 (6 bases). Trimming took off 5 bases at V and 4 bases at J, with 14 bases between the two ends. This CDR3 region has 14 residues. Germline V gives CDR1 PRHDT, CDR2 FYEKMQ (reference sequence). The CDR3 spells CASSPAPGVTEAFF. DNA for the CDR3: TGTGCCAGCAGCCCAGCGCCAGGGGTCACTGAAGCTTTCTTT.

The rearrangement links TRBV14 to TRBJ1-1; D possibly corresponds to TRBD1 (6 bases). Germline CDR1 and CDR2: SGHDN and FVKESK. V lost 0 bases and J lost 10, with 12 bases in between. The CDR3 covers 13 residues. The CDR3 protein is CASSQEGAIGAFF. In DNA, the CDR3 is TGTGCCAGCAGCCAAGAGGGGGCCATCGGAGCTTTCTTT.